Presented here are 18 T cell receptor beta chains from one specimen sequenced in a study of metastatic and nonmetastatic thyroid tumors. Using MiXCR, TCRdb re-called clones from the PCR reads. The profile covers roughly 24,000 clones, with around 21% appearing a single time and approximately 13% taken by the ten largest. Among the patients, none had received any treatment before thyroid surgery. The sequenced material came from blood. Every receptor here comes from a male donor with papillary thyroid cancer or a benign thyroid nodule (not recorded which). Some clones in this sample may be carry-over from other donors' samples.

This chain links TRBV20-1 with TRBJ2-7; 7 positions agree with TRBD1. This CDR3 region has 15 residues. Germline V CDR1 and CDR2: DFQATT, SNEGSKA (reference sequence). The ends lost 0 bases at V and 1 base at J; junction bases unmatched: 6. The CDR3: CSARDRRRGSYEQYF. CDR3 DNA sequence: TGCAGTGCTAGAGATCGGCGCAGGGGGTCCTACGAGCAGTACTTC.

This clone was found a few times. An end of the junction differs from the germline gene, which may be a read error. This CDR3 reads CASSHDLDTRGYEHYF. The CDR3, as DNA: TGTGCCAGCAGTCATGACCTGGACACCAGAGGGTACGAGCATTACTTC. This chain links TRBV28 with TRBJ2-7, with D perhaps assigned TRBD1 or TRBD2 (5 bases each). The germline CDR1 and CDR2 sequences are MDHEN and SYDVKM. CDR3 length equals 16 residues.

There are many counts of this clone. One base away lies a much larger clone, so this may be a sequencing read error. The final CDR3 position lacks the conserved phenylalanine or tryptophan, pointing to a likely read error. The chain employs TRBV6-1 and TRBJ2-7; 7 bases match TRBD2. CDR1 and CDR2 from the germline V gene are MNHNS and SASEGT. J was trimmed by 4 bases and V by 3 bases; bases with no gene match: 6. This CDR3 comprises 14 residues. CDR3 DNA: TGTGCCAGCAGTGACTCCGGACTAGAGTACGAGCAGTACCTC. Encoded protein: CASSDSGLEYEQYL.

This clone was counted at least ten times. The gene calls are TRBV2 and TRBJ2-5; possibly TRBD2 for D (6 bases). Trimming left V 2 bases short and J 5 bases short, with 18 bases between. This CDR3 has 16 residues. Germline V gene sequence: CDR1 SNHLY, CDR2 FYNNEI. CDR3 DNA sequence: TGTGCCAGCAGTGAAAGCGAAGAACCGGGGAGGGAGACCCAGTACTTC. Encoded protein: CASSESEEPGRETQYF.

The gene calls are TRBV11-1 and TRBJ2-7; 14 bases are a match to TRBD2. There are 16 residues in the CDR3. CDR1 SGHAT and CDR2 FQDESV come from the germline V gene (reference sequence). Unmatched junction bases numbered 6, after V lost 5 bases and J lost 3 bases. The CDR3 DNA reads as TGTGCCAGCAGCCTAGGGACTAGCGGGAGTGGCTACGAGCAGTACTTC. Residues: CASSLGTSGSGYEQYF.

This clone occurred many times. A clone one base away is much larger, so this may be a read error. As the CDR3 is not closed by the conserved phenylalanine or tryptophan, this likely results from a read error. This chain uses TRBV12-3 or TRBV12-4 with TRBJ2-7; no definite D call. V lost 6 bases to trimming and J lost 6 bases, with 15 bases between them. The CDR3 runs to 13 residues. CDR3 loop: CASRPRNDGEQYL. Written as DNA, the CDR3 is TGTGCCAGCAGACCAAGAAACGATGGCGAGCAGTACCTC.

The chain recombines TRBV20-1 with TRBJ2-7; TRBD1 matches 11 bases. This CDR3 spans 15 amino acids. Unmatched junction bases numbered 12, after V lost 3 bases and J lost 8 bases. Germline lookup yields CDR1 DFQATT and CDR2 SNEGSKA (reference sequence). CDR3 region: CSASPTGTGGGKQYF. The CDR3 bases are TGCAGTGCTAGTCCTACCGGGACAGGGGGAGGGAAGCAGTACTTC.

This clone was seen a handful of times. At one end the junction does not follow the germline gene, possibly because of a read error. CDR3 DNA: TGTTCCAGCGTCTATTCGGGACACTCGTACCAAGAGACCCAGTACTTC. Protein product: CSSVYSGHSYQETQYF. The V gene is TRBV27, the J gene TRBJ2-5; TRBD1 is a possible D gene (6 bases). Germline V CDR1 and CDR2: MNHEY, SMNVEV (reference sequence). The CDR3 is 16 residues long.

This clone was seen only a few times. The chain joins TRBV28 to TRBJ2-3; D perhaps matches TRBD2 (6 bases). The CDR3 sequence is 17 residues long. Germline CDR1 and CDR2: MDHEN and SYDVKM. CDR3 in DNA: TGTGCAACTGGGGAAGGAGGGCCGGGGTCAGGCACAGATACGCAGTATTTT. This gives the protein CATGEGGPGSGTDTQYF.

In this sample, this clone turned up many times. This chain links TRBV5-1 with TRBJ2-1; weak D call: TRBD2 (6 bases). The germline V gene encodes CDR1 SGHRS and CDR2 YFSETQ. This CDR3 is built from 15 residues. Deletions cut 7 bases from V and 1 base from J, with 15 bases between. The CDR3 loop reads CASRQASESYNEQFF. CDR3 sequence (DNA): TGCGCCAGCCGACAAGCTAGCGAGTCCTACAATGAGCAGTTCTTC.

This clone was observed at least ten times. V gene TRBV14 combines with J gene TRBJ2-7; 9 bases map to TRBD2. V was clipped by 1 base and J by 7 bases; unmatched bases: 8. Per germline, CDR1 SGHDN and CDR2 FVKESK. This CDR3 comprises 15 residues. As DNA, the CDR3 is TGTGCCAGCAGCCAAGGTTTAGCGGGAGTGGAAGAGCAGTACTTC. Protein sequence: CASSQGLAGVEEQYF.

The CDR3 reads CSADPGQAYEQYF. DNA for the CDR3: TGCAGTGCGGATCCGGGACAGGCCTACGAGCAGTACTTC. This chain joins TRBV20-1 and TRBJ2-7; 8 bases are a match to TRBD1. CDR1 and CDR2 (germline): DFQATT, SNEGSKA (reference sequence). With V trimmed by 6 bases and J by 2 bases, 6 bases remained unmatched. The CDR3 length is 13 residues.

The rearrangement uses TRBV27 and TRBJ2-7; D gene ambiguous. Trimming left V 2 bases short and J 3 bases short, with 17 bases between. Germline V gene lookup returns CDR1 MNHEY and CDR2 SMNVEV (reference sequence). The length of the CDR3 is 16 residues. CDR3 in DNA: TGTGCCAGCAGTTTAAAGTCGCCCGCCTTGGGCTACGAGCAGTACTTC. This codes for CASSLKSPALGYEQYF.

There are many counts of this clone. The chain has TRBV6-1 and TRBJ2-7; no reliable D call. This CDR3 has 12 residues. V was shortened by 4 bases and J by 2 bases, with 6 bases between the two germline ends. CDR1 and CDR2 from the germline V gene are MNHNS and SASEGT. CDR3 in amino acids: CASSAHTYEQYF. The CDR3 DNA is TGTGCCAGCAGTGCCCATACCTACGAGCAGTACTTC.

The chain uses TRBV18 and TRBJ1-5; the D gene is possibly TRBD1 (6 bases). The CDR3 sequence is 16 residues long. Germline-derived CDR1 and CDR2 are KGHSH and LQKENI. Deletions cut 5 bases from V and 2 bases from J, with 16 bases between. The CDR3 DNA follows: TGTGCCAGCTCAATAGGTCAGGGGAGCGGCAATCAGCCCCAGCATTTT. Translating it yields CASSIGQGSGNQPQHF.

This clone was seen ten or more times. The chain has TRBV7-9 and TRBJ2-2, with a possible D match to TRBD2 (6 bases). The germline V gene encodes CDR1 SEHNR and CDR2 FQNEAQ (reference sequence). With 5 bases removed from V and 4 bases from J, the gap between germline ends came to 14 bases. The CDR3 spans 15 residues. CDR3 nucleotide sequence: TGTGCCAGCAGCCCTCGGGACTTCTCCACCGGGGAGCTGTTTTTT. It codes for CASSPRDFSTGELFF. Based on the CDR3 plus reference TRBV7-9 and TRBJ2-2, the full variable domain is DTGVSQNPRHKITKRGQNVTFRCDPISEHNRLYWYRQTLGQGPEFLTYFQNEAQLEKSRLLSDRFSAERPKGSFSTLEIQRTEQGDSAMYLCASSPRDFSTGELFFGEGSRLTVL.

This clone was found many times. The genes are TRBV28 and TRBJ2-2; 7 bases line up with TRBD1. The CDR3 contains 14 residues. Germline assignment: CDR1 MDHEN and CDR2 SYDVKM. V was pared by 6 bases and J by 7 bases, with 8 bases of the junction left unmatched. The CDR3 protein is CASSITGDIGELFF. The CDR3 DNA sequence: TGTGCCAGCAGCATCACAGGGGACATCGGGGAGCTGTTTTTT.

This clone was detected ten times or more. The V gene is TRBV20-1, the J gene TRBJ2-1; 9 nucleotides align to TRBD2. Looked up from germline, CDR1 is DFQATT and CDR2 is SNEGSKA (reference sequence). The CDR3 is 17 amino acids. After removal of 1 base from V and 0 bases from J, the junction contained 7 bases not matched to a gene. The chain's CDR3 is CSARGVAGAPSYNEQFF. For the CDR3, the DNA is TGCAGTGCTAGAGGAGTAGCGGGAGCGCCCTCCTACAATGAGCAGTTCTTC.